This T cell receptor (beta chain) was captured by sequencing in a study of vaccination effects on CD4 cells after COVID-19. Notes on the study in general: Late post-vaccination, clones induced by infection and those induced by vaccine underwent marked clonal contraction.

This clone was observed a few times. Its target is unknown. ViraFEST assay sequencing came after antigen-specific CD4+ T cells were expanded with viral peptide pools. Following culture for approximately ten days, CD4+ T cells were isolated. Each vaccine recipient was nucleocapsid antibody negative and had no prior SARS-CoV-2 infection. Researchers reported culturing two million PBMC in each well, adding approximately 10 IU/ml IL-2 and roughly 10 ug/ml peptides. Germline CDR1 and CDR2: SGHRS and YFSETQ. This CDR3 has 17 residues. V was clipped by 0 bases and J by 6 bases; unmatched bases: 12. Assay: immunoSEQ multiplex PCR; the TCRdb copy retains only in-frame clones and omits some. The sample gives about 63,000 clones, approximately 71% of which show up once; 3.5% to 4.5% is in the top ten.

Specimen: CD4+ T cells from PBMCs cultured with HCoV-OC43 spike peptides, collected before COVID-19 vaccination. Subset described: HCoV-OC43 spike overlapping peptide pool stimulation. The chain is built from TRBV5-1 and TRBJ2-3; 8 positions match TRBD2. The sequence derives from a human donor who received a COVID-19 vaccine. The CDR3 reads CASSLAHTGGMADTQYF. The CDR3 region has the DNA TGCGCCAGCAGCTTGGCCCACACGGGGGGGATGGCGGATACGCAGTATTTT.